This T cell receptor beta chain was observed in a study of control samples from healthy donors and cancer patients (dated by TCRdb to about 2020). The library was produced with the immunoSEQ multiplex PCR assay. TCRdb holds this immuneACCESS table with in-frame rearrangements only. Some clones are missing; in checked studies, unresolved V genes explain under half, and the rest has no known cause. Within this sample are some 110,000 clones, with over 90% of them counted one time only. Around 2.5% of the sample belongs to the ten largest clones. Notes on this clone: It lacks a known antigen. No base-level quality is on record; no much larger clone is a single base apart.

From the germline V gene, CDR1 is MDHEN and CDR2 is SYDVKM. Taken from cysteine to phenylalanine, the CDR3 has 15 residues. The kept DNA is CDR3 alone, 45 bases in frame from the first base. Compared with germline, V lacks 3 bases and J lacks 4 bases; bases without a gene match: 8. The sequencing sample was made of blood. The chain is made from TRBV28 and TRBJ2-7; 8 of the junction bases match TRBD1. This clonotype was sampled from a man between 25 and 39 years old in good health. The nucleotides read TGTGCCAGCAGTTTTTCGTCAGGGGGCAGGTACGAGCAGTACTTC. The translation is CASSFSSGGRYEQYF.